The rows below give T cell receptor beta chains drawn from one sample of a study of T cells in Graves' hyperthyroidism and ophthalmopathy. TCRdb processed the multiplex PCR reads anew with MiXCR; each CDR3 protein has one entry. The table has more than 500,000 distinct CDR3 sequences, 35% to 50% seen once. The sequenced sample consisted of peripheral blood or thyroid tissue (not recorded which). These receptors all stem from an adult woman with Graves' disease, either hyperthyroidism or ophthalmopathy (not recorded which). Each CDR3 is given without its conserved first and last residue. Only part of the rows carry a size: once, few, many, or a class if the clone is expanded.

V gene	clone size	J gene	CDR3 protein
TRBV7-2	few	TRBJ1-6	ASSPTNSYNSPLH
TRBV2	-	TRBJ2-5	ASSFGGQVQETQY
TRBV20-1	-	TRBJ1-2	SASSGTSGGDGYT
TRBV20-1	-	TRBJ1-4	SARLGVEEKLF
TRBV29-1	-	TRBJ2-1	STEAGGGVVSSYNEQF
TRBV6-5	few	TRBJ2-6	ASTLRDYSSGANVLT
TRBV7-9	-	TRBJ2-7	ASTMGGAGGSLGYEQY
TRBV2	many	TRBJ1-2	ASSEALRDRNYGYT
TRBV29-1	once	TRBJ2-2	SLGTGGGGELF
TRBV20-1	-	TRBJ1-6	SATLTGASYNSPLH
TRBV7-2	once	TRBJ2-5	ASSPTDSQETQY
TRBV10-3	-	TRBJ2-2	ASSEITGELF
TRBV10-3	-	TRBJ1-1	AISPDLPNTEAF
TRBV6-5	many	TRBJ1-6	ASRFGQSYNSPLH
TRBV11-2	-	TRBJ2-7	ASSSLAGPLWEQY
TRBV20-1	few	TRBJ1-6	SVRSLSSPLH
TRBV7-9	few	TRBJ2-5	ASRQQGAGETQY